This record concerns one TCR beta chain sequence. This sample is part of a study of shared clonotypes between healthy human individuals. Germline V gene sequence: CDR1 LGHNA, CDR2 YNFKEQ. The V gene lost 4 bases and the J gene lost 5 bases, with 12 bases spanning the gap. The CDR3 extends over 15 amino acids. The data were produced by immunoSEQ multiplex PCR, yet TCRdb's version contains in-frame clones alone and is incomplete. The repertoire has approximately 2.5 million clones, approximately 90% of them found once; the top ten carry under 0.15%. This clonotype was sampled from a man between 18 and 29 years old in good health. The chain recombines TRBV4-2 with TRBJ1-6; D ambiguous. Source material: naive CD4+ T cells sorted from blood. Sample subset: CD45RA+ positively selected. CDR3: CASSLGVVDNSPLHF. In DNA, the CDR3 is TGTGCCAGCAGCCTCGGGGTGGTAGATAATTCACCCCTCCACTTT.